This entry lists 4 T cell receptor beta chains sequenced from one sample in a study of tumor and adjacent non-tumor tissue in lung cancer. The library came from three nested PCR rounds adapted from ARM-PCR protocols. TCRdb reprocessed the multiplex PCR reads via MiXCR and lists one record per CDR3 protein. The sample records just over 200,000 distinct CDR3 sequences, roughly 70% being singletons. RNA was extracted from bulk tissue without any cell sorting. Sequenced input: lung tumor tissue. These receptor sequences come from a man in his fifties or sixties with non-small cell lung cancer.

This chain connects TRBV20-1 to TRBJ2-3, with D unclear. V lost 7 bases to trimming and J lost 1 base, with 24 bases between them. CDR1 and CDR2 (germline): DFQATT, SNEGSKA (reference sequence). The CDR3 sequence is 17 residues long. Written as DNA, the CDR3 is TGCAGTGTTCCCACGGCATGGGCCATGCACCGCACAGATACGCAGTATTTT. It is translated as CSVPTAWAMHRTDTQYF.

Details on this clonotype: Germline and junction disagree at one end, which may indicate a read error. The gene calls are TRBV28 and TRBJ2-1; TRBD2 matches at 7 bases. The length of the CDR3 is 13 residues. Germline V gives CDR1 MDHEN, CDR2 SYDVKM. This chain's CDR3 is CASGGGQWNEQSF. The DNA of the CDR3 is TGTGCCAGCGGCGGGGGTCAATGGAATGAGCAGTCCTTC. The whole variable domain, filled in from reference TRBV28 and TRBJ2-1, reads DVKVTQSSRYLVKRTGEKVFLECVQDMDHENMFWYRQDPGLGLRLIYFSYDVKMKEKGDIPEGYSVSREKKERFSLILESASTNQTSMYLCASGGGQWNEQSFGPGTRLTVL.

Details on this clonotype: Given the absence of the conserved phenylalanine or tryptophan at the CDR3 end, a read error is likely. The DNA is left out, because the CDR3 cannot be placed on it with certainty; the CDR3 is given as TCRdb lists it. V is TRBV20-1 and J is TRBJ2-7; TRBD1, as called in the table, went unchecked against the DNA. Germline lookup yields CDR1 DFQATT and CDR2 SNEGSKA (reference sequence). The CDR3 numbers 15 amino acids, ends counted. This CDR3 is CSARDGGRKGGEQLL.

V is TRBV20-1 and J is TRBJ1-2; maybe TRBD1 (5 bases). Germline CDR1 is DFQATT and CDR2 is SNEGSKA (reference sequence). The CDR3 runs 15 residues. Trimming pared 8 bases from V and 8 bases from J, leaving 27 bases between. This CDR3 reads CSSSLFRDPRHGYTF. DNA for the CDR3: TGCAGTAGTAGTCTCTTCCGGGACCCCCGCCACGGCTACACCTTC.